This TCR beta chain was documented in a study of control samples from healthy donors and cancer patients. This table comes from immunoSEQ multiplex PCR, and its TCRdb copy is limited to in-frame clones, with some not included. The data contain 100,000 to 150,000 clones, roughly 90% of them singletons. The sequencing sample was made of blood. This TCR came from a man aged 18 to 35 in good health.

This chain's CDR3 is CASSPAGTHYNEQFF. CDR3 nucleotide sequence: TGTGCCAGCAGCCCAGCCGGGACACACTACAATGAGCAGTTCTTC. V usage is TRBV9 and J usage is TRBJ2-1; the D gene is possibly TRBD1 (6 bases). Trimming took 4 bases from V and 3 from J, leaving 14 bases between them. The CDR3 loop spans 15 amino acids. CDR1 is SGDLS, CDR2 YYNGEE, per germline.